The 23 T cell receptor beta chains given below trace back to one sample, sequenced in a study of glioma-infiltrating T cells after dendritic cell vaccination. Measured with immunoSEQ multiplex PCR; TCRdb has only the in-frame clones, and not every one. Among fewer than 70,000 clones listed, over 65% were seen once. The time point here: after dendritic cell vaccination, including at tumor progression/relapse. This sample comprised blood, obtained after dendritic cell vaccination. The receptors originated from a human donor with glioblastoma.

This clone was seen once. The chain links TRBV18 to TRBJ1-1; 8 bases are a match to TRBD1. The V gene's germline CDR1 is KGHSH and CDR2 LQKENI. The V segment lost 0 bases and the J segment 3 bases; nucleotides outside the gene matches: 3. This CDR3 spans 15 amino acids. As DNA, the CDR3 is TGTGCCAGCTCACCACCGGACAGGGTTGACACTGAAGCTTTCTTT. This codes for CASSPPDRVDTEAFF. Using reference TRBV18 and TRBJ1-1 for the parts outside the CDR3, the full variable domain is NAGVMQNPRHLVRRRGQEARLRCSPMKGHSHVYWYRQLPEEGLKFMVYLQKENIIDESGMPKERFSAEFPKEGPSILRIQQVVRGDSAAYFCASSPPDRVDTEAFFGQGTRLTVV.

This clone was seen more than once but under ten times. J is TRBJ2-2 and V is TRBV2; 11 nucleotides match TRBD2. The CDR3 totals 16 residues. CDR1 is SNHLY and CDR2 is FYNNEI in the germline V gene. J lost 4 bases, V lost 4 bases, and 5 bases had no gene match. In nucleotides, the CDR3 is TGTGCCAGCAGTGTTTTGGGGACTAGCGGCACCGGGGAGCTGTTTTTT. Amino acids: CASSVLGTSGTGELFF.

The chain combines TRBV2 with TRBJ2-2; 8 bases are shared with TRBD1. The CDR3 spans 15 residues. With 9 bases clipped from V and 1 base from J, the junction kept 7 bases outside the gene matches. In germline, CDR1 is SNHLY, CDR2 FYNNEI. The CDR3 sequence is CASQWGTGNTGELFF. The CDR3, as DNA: TGTGCCAGTCAGTGGGGGACAGGGAACACCGGGGAGCTGTTTTTT.

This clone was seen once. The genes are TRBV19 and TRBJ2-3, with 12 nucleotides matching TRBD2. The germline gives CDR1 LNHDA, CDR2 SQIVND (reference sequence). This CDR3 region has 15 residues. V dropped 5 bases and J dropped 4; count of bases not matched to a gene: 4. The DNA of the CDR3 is TGTGCCAGTAGTCTACTAGCGGGGGGACCAGATACGCAGTATTTT. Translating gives CASSLLAGGPDTQYF.

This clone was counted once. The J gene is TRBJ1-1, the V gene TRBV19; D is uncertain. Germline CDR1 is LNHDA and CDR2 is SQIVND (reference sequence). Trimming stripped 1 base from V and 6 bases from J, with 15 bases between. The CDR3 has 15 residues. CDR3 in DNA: TGTGCCAGTAGTATAGCCCTGGGCAGACACTCTGAAGCTTTCTTT. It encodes CASSIALGRHSEAFF.

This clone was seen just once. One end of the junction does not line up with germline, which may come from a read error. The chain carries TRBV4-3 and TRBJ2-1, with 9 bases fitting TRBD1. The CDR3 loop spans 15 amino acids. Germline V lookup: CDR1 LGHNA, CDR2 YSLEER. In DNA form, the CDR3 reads TGCGCCAGCAGTCAAGACAGGGGGAAGAACAATGAGCAGTTCTTC. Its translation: CASSQDRGKNNEQFF.

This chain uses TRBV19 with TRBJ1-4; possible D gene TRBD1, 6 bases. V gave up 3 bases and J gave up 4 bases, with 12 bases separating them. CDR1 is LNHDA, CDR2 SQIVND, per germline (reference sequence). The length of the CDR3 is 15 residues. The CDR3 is CASSISWTVNEKLFF. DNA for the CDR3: TGTGCCAGTAGTATCTCCTGGACAGTTAATGAAAAACTGTTTTTT. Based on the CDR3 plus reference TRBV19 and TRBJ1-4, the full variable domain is DGGITQSPKYLFRKEGQNVTLSCEQNLNHDAMYWYRQDPGQGLRLIYYSQIVNDFQKGDIAEGYSVSREKKESFPLTVTSAQKNPTAFYLCASSISWTVNEKLFFGSGTQLSVL.

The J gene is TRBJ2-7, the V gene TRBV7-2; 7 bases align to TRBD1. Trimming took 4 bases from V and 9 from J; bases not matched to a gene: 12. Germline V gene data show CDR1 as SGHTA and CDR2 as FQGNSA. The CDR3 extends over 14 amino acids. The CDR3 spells CASSSSTGNNRQYF. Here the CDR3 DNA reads TGTGCCAGCAGCTCTTCGACAGGGAATAATCGGCAGTACTTC.

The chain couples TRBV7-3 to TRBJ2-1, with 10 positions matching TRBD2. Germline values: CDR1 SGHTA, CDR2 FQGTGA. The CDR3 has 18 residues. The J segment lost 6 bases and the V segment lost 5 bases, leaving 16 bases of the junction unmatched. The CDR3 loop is CASSPQAGGLILRNEQFF. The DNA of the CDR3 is TGTGCCAGCAGCCCACAAGCGGGGGGGCTCATTCTACGCAATGAGCAGTTCTTC.

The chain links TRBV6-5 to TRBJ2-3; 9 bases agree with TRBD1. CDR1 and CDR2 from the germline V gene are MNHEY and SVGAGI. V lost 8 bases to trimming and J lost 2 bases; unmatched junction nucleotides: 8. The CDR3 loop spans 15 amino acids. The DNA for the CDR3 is TGTGCCAGCGGACAGGGGTCCTGGCCCACAGATACGCAGTATTTT. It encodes CASGQGSWPTDTQYF.

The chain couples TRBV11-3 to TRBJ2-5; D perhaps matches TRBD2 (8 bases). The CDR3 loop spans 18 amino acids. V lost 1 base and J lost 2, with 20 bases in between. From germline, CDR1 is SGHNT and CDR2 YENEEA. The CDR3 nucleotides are TGTGCCAGCAGCTTAGGTCGAATAGCGGGACAGCGGCAAGAGACCCAGTACTTC. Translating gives CASSLGRIAGQRQETQYF.

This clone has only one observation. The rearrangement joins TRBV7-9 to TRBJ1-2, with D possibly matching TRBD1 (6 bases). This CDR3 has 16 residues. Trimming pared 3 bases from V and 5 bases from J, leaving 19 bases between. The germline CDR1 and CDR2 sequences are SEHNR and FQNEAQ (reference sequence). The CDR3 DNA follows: TGTGCCAGCAGCTTGAACGCGTTGACAGGTCGTTATGGCTACACCTTC. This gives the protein CASSLNALTGRYGYTF.

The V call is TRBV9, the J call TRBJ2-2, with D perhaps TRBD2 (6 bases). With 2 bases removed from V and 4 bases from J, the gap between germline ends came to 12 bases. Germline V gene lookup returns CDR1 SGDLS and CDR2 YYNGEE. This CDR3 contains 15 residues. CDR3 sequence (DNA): TGTGCCAGCAGCGTGGGACTGGACCTCACCGGGGAGCTGTTTTTT. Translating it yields CASSVGLDLTGELFF.

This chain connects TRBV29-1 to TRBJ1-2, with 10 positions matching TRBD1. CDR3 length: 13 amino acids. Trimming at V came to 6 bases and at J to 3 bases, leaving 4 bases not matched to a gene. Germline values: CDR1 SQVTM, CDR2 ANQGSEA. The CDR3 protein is CSVRDRGYYGYTF. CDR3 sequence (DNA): TGCAGCGTCAGGGACAGGGGTTACTATGGCTACACCTTC.

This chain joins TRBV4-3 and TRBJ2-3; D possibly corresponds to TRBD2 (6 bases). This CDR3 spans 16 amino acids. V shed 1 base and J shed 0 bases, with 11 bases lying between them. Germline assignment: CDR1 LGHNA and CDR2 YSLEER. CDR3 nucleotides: TGCGCCAGCAGCCAAGTGGCTAGCGAGAGCACAGATACGCAGTATTTT. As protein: CASSQVASESTDTQYF.

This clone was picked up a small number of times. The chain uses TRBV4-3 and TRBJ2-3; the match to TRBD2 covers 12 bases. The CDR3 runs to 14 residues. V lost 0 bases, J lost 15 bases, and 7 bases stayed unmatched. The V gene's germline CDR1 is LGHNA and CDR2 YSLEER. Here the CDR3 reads CASSQDQTSGGKYF. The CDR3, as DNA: TGCGCCAGCAGCCAAGATCAGACTAGCGGGGGAAAATATTTT.

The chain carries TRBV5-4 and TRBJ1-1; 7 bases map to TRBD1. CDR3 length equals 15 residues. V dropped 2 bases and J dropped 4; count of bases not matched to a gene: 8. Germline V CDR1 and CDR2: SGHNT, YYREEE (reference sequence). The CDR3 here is CASSFDRDVSTEAFF. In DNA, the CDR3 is TGTGCCAGCAGCTTTGACAGGGACGTTTCCACTGAAGCTTTCTTT.

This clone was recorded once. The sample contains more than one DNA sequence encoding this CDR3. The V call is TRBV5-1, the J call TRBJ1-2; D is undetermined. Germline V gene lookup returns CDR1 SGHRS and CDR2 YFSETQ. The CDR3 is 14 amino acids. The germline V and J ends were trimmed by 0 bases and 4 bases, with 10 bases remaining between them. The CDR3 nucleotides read TGCGCCAGCAGCTTGGATACGGTTGGCTATGGCTACACCTTC. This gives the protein CASSLDTVGYGYTF.

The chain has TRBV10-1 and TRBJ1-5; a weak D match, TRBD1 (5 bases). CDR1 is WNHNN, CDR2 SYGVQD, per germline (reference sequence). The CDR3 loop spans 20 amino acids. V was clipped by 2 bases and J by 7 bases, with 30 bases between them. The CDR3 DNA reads TGCGCCAGCAGTGAGCCTAAAAGCAGGGCGGTCTGGGAATCTTTACAGCCCCAGCATTTT. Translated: CASSEPKSRAVWESLQPQHF.

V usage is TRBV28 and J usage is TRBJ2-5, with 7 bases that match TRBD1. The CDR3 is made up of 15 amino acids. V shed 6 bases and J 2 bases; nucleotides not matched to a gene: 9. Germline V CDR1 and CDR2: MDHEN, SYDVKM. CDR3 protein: CASRETGPRQETQYF. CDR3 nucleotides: TGTGCCAGCAGAGAGACAGGGCCTCGACAAGAGACCCAGTACTTC.

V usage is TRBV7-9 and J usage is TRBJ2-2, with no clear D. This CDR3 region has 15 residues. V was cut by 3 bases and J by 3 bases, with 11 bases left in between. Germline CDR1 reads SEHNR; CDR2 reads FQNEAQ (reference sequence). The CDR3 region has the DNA TGTGCCAGCAGCTTTGGGCAGCTCGACACCGGGGAGCTGTTTTTT. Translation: CASSFGQLDTGELFF.

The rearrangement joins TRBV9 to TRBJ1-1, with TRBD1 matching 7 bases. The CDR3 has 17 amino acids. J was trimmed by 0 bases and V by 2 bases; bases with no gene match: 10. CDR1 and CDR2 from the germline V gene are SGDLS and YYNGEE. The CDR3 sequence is CASSVSMGQPMNTEAFF. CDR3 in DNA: TGTGCCAGCAGCGTGTCTATGGGACAGCCGATGAACACTGAAGCTTTCTTT.

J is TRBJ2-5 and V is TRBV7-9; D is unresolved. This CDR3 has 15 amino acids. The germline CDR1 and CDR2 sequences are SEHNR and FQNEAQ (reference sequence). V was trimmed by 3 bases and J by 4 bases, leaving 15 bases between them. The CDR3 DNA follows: TGTGCCAGCAGCTTGGGCGCCTCTGTGAGAGAGACCCAGTACTTC. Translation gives CASSLGASVRETQYF.